The rows below give T cell receptor beta chains drawn from one sample of a study of CD8+ T cells in alopecia areata. TCRdb keeps only in-frame clones here, not all; method: immunoSEQ multiplex PCR. The repertoire has roughly 200,000 clones, roughly 50% of them found once; the top ten carry 10% to 15%. This specimen was CD8+ T cells sorted from blood, taken at week 24, from a patient treated with tofacitinib. The source of these receptors is a human donor with alopecia areata. CDR3s include the opening cysteine and the closing phenylalanine or tryptophan. The D gene is left open where the match is weak. Clone size is given for some rows only: seen once, a few or many times, or a class if the clone is expanded.

NA,TRBJ2-7,NA,13,TRBV5-1,CASRGLHSYEQYF,TGCGCCAGCAGGGGACTTCACTCCTACGAGCAGTACTTC
NA,TRBJ2-5,TRBD2,16,TRBV5-6,CASSLYAGGLQETQYF,TGTGCCAGCAGCTTGTATGCGGGGGGGCTGCAAGAGACCCAGTACTTC
NA,TRBJ2-6,NA,14,TRBV7-9,CASRVGSGANVLTF,TGTGCCAGCAGGGTCGGCTCTGGGGCCAACGTCCTGACTTTC
NA,TRBJ2-2,TRBD1,15,TRBV30,CAWSLGDRWKGELFF,TGTGCCTGGAGTTTGGGGGACAGGTGGAAGGGGGAGCTGTTTTTT
NA,TRBJ2-5,NA,13,TRBV7-9,CASSLDSQETQYF,TGTGCCAGCAGCTTAGACAGCCAAGAGACCCAGTACTTC
once,TRBJ2-5,NA,13,TRBV14,CASSQGGWDTTYF,TGTGCCAGCAGCCAAGGAGGGTGGGACACGACGTACTTC
few,TRBJ1-6,NA,18,TRBV15,CATSRDRPLSSYNSPLHF,TGTGCCACCAGCAGAGATCGGCCCCTAAGCTCCTATAATTCACCCCTCCACTTT
NA,TRBJ2-4,NA,16,TRBV4-1,CASSLKGGLAKNIQYF,TGCGCCAGCAGCCTAAAGGGGGGACTAGCCAAAAACATTCAGTACTTC
NA,TRBJ2-5,NA,13,TRBV13,CASSLKPQETQYF,TGTGCCAGCAGCTTAAAGCCTCAAGAGACCCAGTACTTC
NA,TRBJ1-2,NA,15,TRBV29-1,CSVEDWRGFDYGYTF,TGCAGCGTTGAAGATTGGCGGGGCTTTGACTATGGCTACACCTTC
once,TRBJ1-1,TRBD1,15,TRBV18,CASSPEDRGYTEAFF,TGTGCCAGCTCACCCGAGGACAGGGGATACACTGAAGCTTTCTTT
NA,TRBJ2-4,NA,12,TRBV5-6,CASSSRTDIQYF,TGTGCCAGCAGCTCCAGGACCGACATTCAGTACTTC
NA,TRBJ2-3,NA,15,TRBV13,CASSLPGQDTDTQYF,TGTGCCAGCAGCCTCCCCGGACAAGACACAGATACGCAGTATTTT
NA,TRBJ2-6,TRBD1,17,TRBV4-1,CASSQGQGGSGANVLTF,TGCGCCAGCAGCCAAGGACAGGGTGGGTCTGGGGCCAACGTCCTGACTTTC
NA,TRBJ2-1,TRBD1,14,TRBV27,CASSFWDRVGEQFF,TGTGCCAGCAGTTTTTGGGACAGGGTAGGTGAGCAGTTCTTC